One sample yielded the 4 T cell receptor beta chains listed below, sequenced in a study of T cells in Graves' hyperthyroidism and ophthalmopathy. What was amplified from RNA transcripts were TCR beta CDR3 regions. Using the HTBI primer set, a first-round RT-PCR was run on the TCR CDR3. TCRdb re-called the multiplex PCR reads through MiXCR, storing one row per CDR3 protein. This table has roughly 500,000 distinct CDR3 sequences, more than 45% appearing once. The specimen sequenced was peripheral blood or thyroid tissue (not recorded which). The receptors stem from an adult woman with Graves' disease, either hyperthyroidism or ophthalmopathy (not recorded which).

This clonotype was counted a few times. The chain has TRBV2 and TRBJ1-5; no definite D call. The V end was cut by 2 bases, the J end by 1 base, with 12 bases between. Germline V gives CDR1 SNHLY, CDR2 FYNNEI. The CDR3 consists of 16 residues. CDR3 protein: CASSELGRRSNQPQHF. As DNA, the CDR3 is TGTGCCAGCAGTGAACTCGGCAGGCGGAGCAATCAGCCCCAGCATTTT. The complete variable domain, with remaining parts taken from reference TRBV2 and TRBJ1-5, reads EPEVTQTPSHQVTQMGQEVILRCVPISNHLYFYWYRQILGQKVEFLVSFYNNEISEKSEIFDDQFSVERPDGSNFTLKIRSTKLEDSAMYFCASSELGRRSNQPQHFGDGTRLSIL.

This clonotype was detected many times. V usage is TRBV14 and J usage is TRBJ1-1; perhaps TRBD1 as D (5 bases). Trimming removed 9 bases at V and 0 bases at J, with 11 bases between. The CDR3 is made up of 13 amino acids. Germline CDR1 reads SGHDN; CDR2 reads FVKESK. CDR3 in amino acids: CASFTGLNTEAFF. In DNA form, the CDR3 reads TGTGCCAGTTTCACGGGGCTGAACACTGAAGCTTTCTTT.

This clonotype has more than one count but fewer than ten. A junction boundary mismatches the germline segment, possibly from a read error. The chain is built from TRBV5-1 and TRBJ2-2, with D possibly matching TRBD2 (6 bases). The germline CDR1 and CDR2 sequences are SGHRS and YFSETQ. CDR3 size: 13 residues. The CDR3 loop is CASSMHQLGGLFF. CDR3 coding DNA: TGCGCCAGCAGCATGCATCAGCTCGGGGGGCTGTTTTTT. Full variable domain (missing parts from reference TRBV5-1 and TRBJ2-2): KAGVTQTPRYLIKTRGQQVTLSCSPISGHRSVSWYQQTPGQGLQFLFEYFSETQRNKGNFPGRFSGRQFSNSRSEMNVSTLELGDSALYLCASSMHQLGGLFFGEGSRLTVL.

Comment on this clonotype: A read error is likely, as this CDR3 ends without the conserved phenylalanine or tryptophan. This chain's CDR3 is CASSQVDYTEAFL. The DNA of the CDR3 is TGCGCCAGCAGCCAAGTGGATTACACTGAAGCTTTCCTT. The rearrangement uses TRBV4-3 and TRBJ1-1; no firm D call. Deletions cut 1 base from V and 3 bases from J, with 6 bases between. The CDR3 covers 13 residues. Germline CDR1 and CDR2: LGHNA and YSLEER.